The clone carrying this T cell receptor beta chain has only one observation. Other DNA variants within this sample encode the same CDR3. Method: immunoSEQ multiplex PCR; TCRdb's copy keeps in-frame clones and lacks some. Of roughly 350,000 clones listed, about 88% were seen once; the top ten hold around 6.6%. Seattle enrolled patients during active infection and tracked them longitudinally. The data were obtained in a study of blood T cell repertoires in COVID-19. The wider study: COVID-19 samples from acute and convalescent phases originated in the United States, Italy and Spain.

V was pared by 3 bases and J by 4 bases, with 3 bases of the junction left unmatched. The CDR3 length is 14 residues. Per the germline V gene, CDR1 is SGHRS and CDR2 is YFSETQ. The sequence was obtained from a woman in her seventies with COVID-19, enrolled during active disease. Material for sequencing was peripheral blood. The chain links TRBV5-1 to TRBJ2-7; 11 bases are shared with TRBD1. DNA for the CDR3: TGCGCCAGCAGCTCCGGGACAGGGGGGTACGAGCAGTACTTC. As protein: CASSSGTGGYEQYF.